This passage covers 27 T cell receptor beta chains from one sample sequenced in a study of blood T cell repertoires in COVID-19. Only in-frame clones appear in the TCRdb table, and some are missing; sequencing was by immunoSEQ multiplex PCR. The table includes about 220,000 clones, approximately 78% detected once. Sample: peripheral blood. The receptors derive from a woman between 65 and 79 years old with COVID-19, enrolled during active disease.

The rearrangement uses TRBV24-1 and TRBJ2-4, with TRBD2 as a possible D gene (5 bases). This CDR3 contains 17 residues. V was shortened by 0 bases and J by 0 bases, with 11 bases between the two germline ends. The germline V gene encodes CDR1 KGHDR and CDR2 SFDVKD. CDR3: CATSDLPPTIAKNIQYF. The CDR3 nucleotides read TGTGCCACCAGTGATTTGCCCCCGACTATAGCCAAAAACATTCAGTACTTC.

The chain couples TRBV18 to TRBJ2-1; TRBD1 might be the D (5 bases). CDR3 length: 15 amino acids. V was clipped by 3 bases and J by 5 bases, with 14 bases between them. Germline V gene lookup returns CDR1 KGHSH and CDR2 LQKENI. Here the CDR3 DNA reads TGTGCCAGCTCACCCTCCGGGTGGACACACAATGAGCAGTTCTTC. Protein product: CASSPSGWTHNEQFF. Based on the CDR3 plus reference TRBV18 and TRBJ2-1, the full variable domain is NAGVMQNPRHLVRRRGQEARLRCSPMKGHSHVYWYRQLPEEGLKFMVYLQKENIIDESGMPKERFSAEFPKEGPSILRIQQVVRGDSAAYFCASSPSGWTHNEQFFGPGTRLTVL.

CDR3 in DNA: TGTGCCAGCAGTTTCGGGAGCCTTAACTATGGCTACACCTTC. It translates to CASSFGSLNYGYTF. The chain links TRBV6-6 to TRBJ1-2; D gene uncertain. Trimming cost V 4 bases and J 1 base, with 10 bases left between them. This CDR3 spans 14 amino acids. The V gene's germline CDR1 is MNHNY and CDR2 SVGAGI (reference sequence).

The V gene is TRBV28, the J gene TRBJ2-7, with 9 bases matching TRBD1. In germline, CDR1 is MDHEN, CDR2 SYDVKM. There are 15 residues in the CDR3. Trimming at V came to 5 bases and at J to 5 bases, leaving 10 bases not matched to a gene. As DNA, the CDR3 is TGTGCCAGCAGTCCCTCCGGGACAGGGATCCACGAGCAGTACTTC. This encodes CASSPSGTGIHEQYF.

The chain employs TRBV2 and TRBJ2-5; 9 positions agree with TRBD1. Germline V gives CDR1 SNHLY, CDR2 FYNNEI. The J segment lost 2 bases and the V segment lost 6 bases, leaving 7 bases of the junction unmatched. There are 15 residues in the CDR3. In DNA form, the CDR3 reads TGTGCCAGCAGGCTACGGGACAGGGTTCAAGAGACCCAGTACTTC. It translates to CASRLRDRVQETQYF.

This clone was detected once. This chain links TRBV18 with TRBJ1-1; D remains unclear. The CDR3 length is 16 residues. Trimming took 1 base from V and 5 from J, leaving 17 bases between them. Germline V CDR1 and CDR2: KGHSH, LQKENI. As DNA, the CDR3 is TGTGCCAGCTCACCACTCCAAGGCGGGGATGGGACTGAAGCTTTCTTT. This codes for CASSPLQGGDGTEAFF. The full variable domain, its missing parts supplied by reference TRBV18 and TRBJ1-1, is NAGVMQNPRHLVRRRGQEARLRCSPMKGHSHVYWYRQLPEEGLKFMVYLQKENIIDESGMPKERFSAEFPKEGPSILRIQQVVRGDSAAYFCASSPLQGGDGTEAFFGQGTRLTVV.

The chain employs TRBV19 and TRBJ1-3, with D tentatively TRBD1 (6 bases). With 10 bases removed from V and 0 bases from J, the gap between germline ends came to 10 bases. In germline, CDR1 is LNHDA, CDR2 SQIVND (reference sequence). The CDR3 is 13 residues long. The CDR3 region is CATLGGSGNTIYF. In DNA form, the CDR3 reads TGTGCCACCTTAGGGGGCTCTGGAAACACCATATATTTT.

The V and J genes are TRBV11-2 and TRBJ1-1; D is possibly TRBD1 (5 bases). The germline gives CDR1 SGHAT, CDR2 FQNNGV. The ends were cut back, 0 bases at V and 0 bases at J, with 11 bases in the middle. There are 16 residues in the CDR3. The DNA for the CDR3 is TGTGCCAGCAGCTTAGACTACAGGTATATGAACACTGAAGCTTTCTTT. Protein product: CASSLDYRYMNTEAFF.

The V and J genes are TRBV19 and TRBJ2-7, with 8 bases that match TRBD1. V lost 4 bases to trimming and J lost 3 bases; unmatched junction nucleotides: 8. Germline V gene sequence: CDR1 LNHDA, CDR2 SQIVND (reference sequence). The CDR3 runs 15 residues. The CDR3 DNA reads TGTGCCAGTAGTAGGAAGGGACAGGTTGACTACGAGCAGTACTTC. Protein product: CASSRKGQVDYEQYF.

The chain is built from TRBV28 and TRBJ1-6; perhaps TRBD1 as D (6 bases). Germline CDR1 MDHEN, CDR2 SYDVKM. Trimming took 8 bases from V and 3 from J, leaving 14 bases between them. The length of the CDR3 is 15 residues. For the CDR3, the DNA is TGTGCCAGCCGGGACACCGTTTTCTATAATTCACCCCTCCACTTT. As protein: CASRDTVFYNSPLHF.

This chain links TRBV1 with TRBJ1-5. TRBV1 constitutes a pseudogene. The CDR3 sequence is 13 residues long. CDR3 in amino acids: CTSIRGSNQPQHF. In DNA, the CDR3 is TGCACCAGCATCCGGGGGAGCAATCAGCCCCAGCATTTT.

The chain uses TRBV27 and TRBJ1-1; D remains ambiguous. The ends were cut back, 6 bases at V and 4 bases at J, with 12 bases in the middle. Germline CDR1 is MNHEY and CDR2 is SMNVEV (reference sequence). The CDR3 consists of 13 residues. As DNA, the CDR3 is TGTGCCAGCAGGGCCGCGCGGGCCACTGAAGCTTTCTTT. Protein product: CASRAARATEAFF.

Comment on this clone: Other DNA sequences in this specimen translate into the identical CDR3. The chain carries TRBV5-1 and TRBJ1-3, with D unresolved. Looked up from germline, CDR1 is SGHRS and CDR2 is YFSETQ. V shed 7 bases and J shed 1 base, with 12 bases lying between them. This CDR3 contains 14 residues. The CDR3, as DNA: TGCGCCAGCTCCGAGGGAGGGTCTGGAAACACCATATATTTT. It translates to CASSEGGSGNTIYF.

V gene TRBV5-4 combines with J gene TRBJ2-7; possible D gene TRBD1, 5 bases. This CDR3 is 15 amino acids long. V dropped 4 bases and J dropped 0 bases, with 14 bases sitting between them. In germline, CDR1 is SGHNT, CDR2 YYREEE (reference sequence). For the CDR3, the DNA is TGTGCCAGCAGCGTGACGGTGGACATCTCCTACGAGCAGTACTTC. It encodes CASSVTVDISYEQYF.

This chain links TRBV18 with TRBJ2-7; 8 nucleotides agree with TRBD1. CDR1 KGHSH and CDR2 LQKENI come from the germline V gene. V shed 6 bases and J 0 bases; nucleotides not matched to a gene: 4. The CDR3 sequence is 14 residues long. The CDR3 here is CASSPGTGSYEQYF. The CDR3, as DNA: TGTGCCAGCTCCCCCGGGACAGGCTCCTACGAGCAGTACTTC.

The chain carries TRBV2 and TRBJ1-2; 7 bases align to TRBD1. The germline gives CDR1 SNHLY, CDR2 FYNNEI. The CDR3 totals 13 residues. With 5 bases clipped from V and 4 bases from J, the junction kept 4 bases outside the gene matches. CDR3 DNA sequence: TGTGCCAGCAGTCTACAGGGGACCTATGGCTACACCTTC. It translates to CASSLQGTYGYTF.

The chain employs TRBV19 and TRBJ2-1; 10 bases fit TRBD2. Germline V gene data show CDR1 as LNHDA and CDR2 as SQIVND (reference sequence). The CDR3 runs 13 residues. J gave up 13 bases and V 5 bases, and 8 bases lay outside the gene matches. The CDR3 region is CASSPFLAGDQFF. DNA of the CDR3: TGTGCCAGTAGTCCCTTTCTAGCGGGAGACCAGTTCTTC.

In this sample, this clone turned up a few times. Other nucleotide sequences from this sample produce the same CDR3. V gene TRBV18 combines with J gene TRBJ1-1; possibly TRBD1 for D (5 bases). CDR3 length equals 13 residues. V dropped 2 bases and J dropped 3 bases, with 7 bases sitting between them. Germline loops: CDR1 KGHSH, CDR2 LQKENI. Here the CDR3 DNA reads TGTGCCAGCTCACCAGGGGGGGACACTGAAGCTTTCTTT. It yields the protein CASSPGGDTEAFF.

V and J are TRBV7-9 and TRBJ1-1; D gene uncertain. V lost 8 bases to trimming and J lost 8 bases, with 9 bases between them. CDR1 and CDR2 from the germline V gene are SEHNR and FQNEAQ (reference sequence). CDR3 length: 10 residues. The CDR3 protein is CASRGSEAFF. The CDR3 coding sequence is TGTGCCAGCCGAGGATCCGAAGCTTTCTTT.

The gene calls are TRBV12-2 and TRBJ2-5; the table assigns TRBD1, which was not confirmed against the DNA. TRBV12-2 has pseudogene status. There are 19 residues in the CDR3. The CDR3 DNA reads TGTGCAAGTCGCTTAAGTGCCAGGGGGGTAGGTGGGTTCCAAGAGACCCAGTACTTC. Its protein is CASRLSARGVGGFQETQYF.

The chain couples TRBV15 to TRBJ2-7, with 11 bases fitting TRBD2. CDR1 is LNHNV, CDR2 YYDKDF, per germline (reference sequence). The CDR3 is 17 residues long. V lost 0 bases and J lost 0; bases outside the gene matches: 4. The CDR3 DNA is TGTGCCACCAGCAGAGAACTAGCGGGAGCCTCCTCCTACGAGCAGTACTTC. Amino acids: CATSRELAGASSYEQYF.

The chain recombines TRBV4-3 with TRBJ2-2, with D possibly matching TRBD2 (6 bases). The CDR3 loop spans 15 amino acids. CDR1 and CDR2 (germline): LGHNA, YSLEER. Trimming pared 1 base from V and 4 bases from J, leaving 10 bases between. The DNA of the CDR3 is TGCGCCAGCAGCCAAGTCGGGGGAGTCACCGGGGAGCTGTTTTTT. This sequence encodes CASSQVGGVTGELFF.

This chain links TRBV28 with TRBJ1-2; D is undetermined. V was shortened by 5 bases and J by 0 bases, with 10 bases between the two germline ends. The CDR3 loop spans 14 amino acids. CDR1 MDHEN and CDR2 SYDVKM come from the germline V gene. CDR3 nucleotide sequence: TGTGCCAGCAGTCCGACTGCAGCTAACTATGGCTACACCTTC. This encodes CASSPTAANYGYTF.

This chain connects TRBV7-2 to TRBJ2-2, with 7 positions matching TRBD1. The V gene end was trimmed by 4 bases and the J gene end by 3 bases; junction bases not matched to a gene: 2. Per germline, CDR1 SGHTA and CDR2 FQGNSA. The CDR3 is 14 amino acids. As DNA, the CDR3 is TGTGCCAGCAGCTACGACAGGGACACCGGGGAGCTGTTTTTT. Amino acid sequence: CASSYDRDTGELFF. Variable domain in full (rest from reference TRBV7-2 and TRBJ2-2): GAGVSQSPSNKVTEKGKDVELRCDPISGHTALYWYRQSLGQGLEFLIYFQGNSAPDKSGLPSDRFSAERTGGSVSTLTIQRTQQEDSAVYLCASSYDRDTGELFFGEGSRLTVL.

This rearrangement joins TRBV6-5 to TRBJ2-7, with a tentative D call TRBD2 (6 bases). Germline V CDR1 and CDR2: MNHEY, SVGAGI. The germline V and J ends were trimmed by 6 bases and 5 bases, with 17 bases remaining between them. The CDR3 consists of 14 residues. This CDR3 is CASSPGGGYHEQYF. The CDR3 nucleotides are TGTGCCAGCAGCCCAGGCGGAGGGTATCACGAGCAGTACTTC.

This clone was detected only a few times. The rearrangement uses TRBV5-8 and TRBJ1-2; a possible D gene is TRBD1 (6 bases). Germline V gene data show CDR1 as SGHTS and CDR2 as YDEGEE. The ends were cut back, 0 bases at V and 3 bases at J, with 6 bases in the middle. The CDR3 is 13 amino acids. The CDR3 loop is CASSLGGHYGYTF. CDR3 DNA: TGTGCCAGCAGCTTGGGGGGGCACTATGGCTACACCTTC.

The chain is built from TRBV12-3 or TRBV12-4 and TRBJ2-1; D might be TRBD2 (5 bases). With 6 bases removed from V and 8 bases from J, the gap between germline ends came to 14 bases. The CDR3 totals 13 residues. The CDR3 bases are TGTGCCAGCAGAGGTTGGGCGGGCGATGAGCAGTTCTTC. Translating gives CASRGWAGDEQFF.